This T cell receptor (beta chain) was obtained from a study of T cell responses to AZD1222 COVID-19 vaccine. This clone was counted a single time. V was clipped by 4 bases and J by 5 bases, with 14 bases between them. Germline CDR1 is SNHLY and CDR2 is FYNNEI. The CDR3 is made up of 14 amino acids. Sequencing used immunoSEQ multiplex PCR; TCRdb keeps in-frame clones, though not all of them. The sample records 99,000 or so clones, around nine tenths being singletons. Specimen: peripheral blood, collected on day 0 of AZD1222 vaccination. V is TRBV2 and J is TRBJ2-5, with unresolved D. The TCR comes from an adult in good health. The CDR3 bases are TGTGCCAGCAGTGGGATCCAGGTCGGGGAGACCCAGTACTTC. As protein: CASSGIQVGETQYF.